This TCR beta chain was sequenced during a study of control samples from healthy donors and cancer patients. The repertoire was sequenced with immunoSEQ multiplex PCR; TCRdb's copy has only in-frame clones and lacks some. Here the sample spans more than 95,000 clones, 85% to 95% being singletons. Germline V CDR1 and CDR2: MNHEY, SVGAGI. V lost 0 bases and J 14 bases, leaving 17 bases between the germline ends. The length of the CDR3 is 15 residues. The sample was PBMCs. The chain links TRBV6-5 to TRBJ1-6; tentative D call: TRBD1 (6 bases). The receptor comes from a man aged 80 or over with head and neck cancer. The CDR3 here is CASSYSRGGVTTLHF. CDR3 sequence (DNA): TGTGCCAGCAGTTACTCGAGAGGGGGAGTGACGACCCTCCACTTT.